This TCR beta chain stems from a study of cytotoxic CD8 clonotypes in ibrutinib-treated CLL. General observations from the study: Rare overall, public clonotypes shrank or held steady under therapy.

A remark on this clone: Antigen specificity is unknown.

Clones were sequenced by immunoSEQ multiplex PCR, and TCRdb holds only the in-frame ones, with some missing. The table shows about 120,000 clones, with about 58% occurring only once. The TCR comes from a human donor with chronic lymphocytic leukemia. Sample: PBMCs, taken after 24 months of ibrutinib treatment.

In DNA, the CDR3 is TGTGCCAGCAGCTTAGGACAGCTTCCTGGAAACACCATATATTTT. As protein: CASSLGQLPGNTIYF. The chain links TRBV5-6 to TRBJ1-3, with TRBD1 as a possible D gene (6 bases). The CDR3 extends over 15 amino acids. V gave up 2 bases and J gave up 2 bases, with 11 bases separating them. Per germline, CDR1 SGHDT and CDR2 YYEEEE.